One T cell receptor (beta chain) is described in this entry. What it binds is not known. A much bigger clone sits one base away, suggesting this may be a read error. From RNA transcripts, TCR beta CDR3 regions were amplified. The TCR CDR3 was amplified in a first-round RT-PCR using the HTBI primer set. TCRdb reprocessed the multiplex PCR reads with MiXCR, giving one entry per CDR3 protein. The sample holds more than 95,000 distinct CDR3 sequences; 45% to 50% are singletons and the top ten take about 26%. The data are from a study of T cells in Graves' hyperthyroidism and ophthalmopathy. Study-wide results and limits: Ophthalmopathy was identified by the model a median approximately 6.4 months ahead of onset. Most expanded thyroid clonotypes above 0.001 recurred in blood.

The CDR3 length is 12 residues. Looked up from germline, CDR1 is MRHNA and CDR2 is SNTAGT. Patients were excluded for uncontrolled infection, other autoimmune disease, pregnancy or lactation. Diagnosis relied on clinical symptoms, serum thyroxine and TRAb, thyroid ultrasound and orbital computed tomography. The material sequenced was blood. V usage is TRBV6-4 and J usage is TRBJ2-2; D is uncertain. The sequence was obtained from a man aged 35 to 55 with Graves' hyperthyroidism. The CDR3 DNA is TGTGCCGGCAGTGTCGGGACCGGGGAGCTGTTTTTT. Amino acids: CAGSVGTGELFF.